The TCR beta chain under discussion was sequenced for a study of cytomegalovirus exposure and HLA in healthy donors. For this clone: The target antigen is unknown. One end of the junction does not line up with germline, which may come from a read error.

CDR1 is MNHNS and CDR2 is SASEGT in the germline V gene. The CDR3 is 18 amino acids. The study, taken as a whole, reports: Reports indicated that the classifier achieved high specificity and sensitivity in diagnosing cytomegalovirus status. Later on, a genetic analysis was performed. It linked a missense variant in DCLRE1C with V- and J-gene trimming of TCR beta.

60 Vbeta and 13 Jbeta primers were used in PCR. Clones were sequenced by immunoSEQ multiplex PCR, and TCRdb holds only the in-frame ones, with some missing. Of about 140,000 clones detected, around four fifths appear once; the ten largest clones hold about 3.4%. The sample consisted of PBMCs. The source is a male donor in good health and CMV-seronegative. The chain links TRBV6-1 to TRBJ2-5; 8 nucleotides match TRBD1. CDR3 region: CASSEGLGRGLLRETQYF. The DNA of the CDR3 is TGTGCCAGCAGCGAAGGTTTGGGCAGGGGGCTTCTTAGGGAGACCCAGTACTTC.